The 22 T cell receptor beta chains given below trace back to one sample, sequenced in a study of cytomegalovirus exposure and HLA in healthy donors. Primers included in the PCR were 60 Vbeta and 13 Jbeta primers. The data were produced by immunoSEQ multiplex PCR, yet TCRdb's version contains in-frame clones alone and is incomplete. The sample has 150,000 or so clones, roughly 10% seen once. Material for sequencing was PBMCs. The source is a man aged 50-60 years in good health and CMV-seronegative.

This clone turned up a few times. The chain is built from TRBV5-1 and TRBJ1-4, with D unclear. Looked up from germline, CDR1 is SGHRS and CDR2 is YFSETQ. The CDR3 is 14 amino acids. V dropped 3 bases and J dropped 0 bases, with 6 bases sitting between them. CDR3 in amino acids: CASSSEATNEKLFF. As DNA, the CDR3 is TGCGCCAGCAGCTCGGAGGCAACTAATGAAAAACTGTTTTTT.

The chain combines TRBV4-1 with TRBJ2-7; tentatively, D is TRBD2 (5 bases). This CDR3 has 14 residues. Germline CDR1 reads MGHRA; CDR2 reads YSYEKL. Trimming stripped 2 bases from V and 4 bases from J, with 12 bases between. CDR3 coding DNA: TGCGCCAGCAGCCAACTATTGAGGGATTACGAGCAGTACTTC. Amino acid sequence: CASSQLLRDYEQYF.

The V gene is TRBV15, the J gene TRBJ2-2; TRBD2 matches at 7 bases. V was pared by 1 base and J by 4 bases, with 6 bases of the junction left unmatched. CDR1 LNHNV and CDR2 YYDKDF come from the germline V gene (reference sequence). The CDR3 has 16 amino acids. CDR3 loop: CATSRVGGFVTGELFF. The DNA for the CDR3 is TGTGCCACCAGCAGAGTGGGGGGGTTCGTCACCGGGGAGCTGTTTTTT.

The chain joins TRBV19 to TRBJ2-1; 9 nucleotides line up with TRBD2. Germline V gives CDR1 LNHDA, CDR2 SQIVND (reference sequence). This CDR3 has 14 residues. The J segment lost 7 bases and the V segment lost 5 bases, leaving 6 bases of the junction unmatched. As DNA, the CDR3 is TGTGCCAGTAGTGGCGGGAGGGCCAGGAATGAGCAGTTCTTC. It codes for CASSGGRARNEQFF.

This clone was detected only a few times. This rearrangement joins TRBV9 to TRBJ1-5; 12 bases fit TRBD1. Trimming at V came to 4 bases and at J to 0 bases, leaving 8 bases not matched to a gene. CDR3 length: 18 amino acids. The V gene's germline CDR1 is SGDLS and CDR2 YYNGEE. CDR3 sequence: CASSPGTGGFYSNQPQHF. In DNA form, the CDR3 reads TGTGCCAGCAGCCCCGGGACAGGGGGCTTCTATAGCAATCAGCCCCAGCATTTT.

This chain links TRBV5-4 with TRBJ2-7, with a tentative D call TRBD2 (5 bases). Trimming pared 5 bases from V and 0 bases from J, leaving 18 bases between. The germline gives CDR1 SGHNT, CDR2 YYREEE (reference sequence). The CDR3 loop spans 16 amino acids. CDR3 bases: TGTGCCAGCAGAAAAACCGCCAGCGGACCCTCCTACGAGCAGTACTTC. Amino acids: CASRKTASGPSYEQYF.

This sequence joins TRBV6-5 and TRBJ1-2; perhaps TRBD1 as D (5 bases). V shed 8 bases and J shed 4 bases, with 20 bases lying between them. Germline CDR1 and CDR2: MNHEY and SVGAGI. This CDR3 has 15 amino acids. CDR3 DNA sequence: TGTGCCAGCTCGGGGGGGAGCGAATCTGTCTATGGCTACACCTTC. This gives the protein CASSGGSESVYGYTF.

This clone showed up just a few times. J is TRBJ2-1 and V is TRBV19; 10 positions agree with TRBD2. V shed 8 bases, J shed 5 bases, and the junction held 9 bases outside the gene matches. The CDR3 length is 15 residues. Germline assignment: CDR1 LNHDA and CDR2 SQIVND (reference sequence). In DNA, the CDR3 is TGTGCCAGTTGCCCCCGGACTAGCGGAAACAATGAGCAGTTCTTC. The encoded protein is CASCPRTSGNNEQFF.

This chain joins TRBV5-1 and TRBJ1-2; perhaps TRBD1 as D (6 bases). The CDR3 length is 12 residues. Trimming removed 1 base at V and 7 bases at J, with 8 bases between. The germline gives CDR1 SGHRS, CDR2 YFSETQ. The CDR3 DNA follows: TGCGCCAGCAGCTTGTCAGGGGCTGGCTACACCTTC. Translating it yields CASSLSGAGYTF.

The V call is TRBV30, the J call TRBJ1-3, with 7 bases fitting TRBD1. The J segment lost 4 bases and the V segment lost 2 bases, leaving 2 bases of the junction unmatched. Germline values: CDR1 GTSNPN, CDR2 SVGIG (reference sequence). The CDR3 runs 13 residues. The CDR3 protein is CAWSTGVGNTIYF. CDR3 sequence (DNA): TGTGCCTGGAGTACAGGGGTAGGAAACACCATATATTTT.

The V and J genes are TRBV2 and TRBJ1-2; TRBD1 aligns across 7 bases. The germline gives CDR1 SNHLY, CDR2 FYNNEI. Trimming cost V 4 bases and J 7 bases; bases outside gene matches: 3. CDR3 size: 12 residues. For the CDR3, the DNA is TGTGCCAGCAGTGCGCAGGGGGTTGGCTACACCTTC. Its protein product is CASSAQGVGYTF.

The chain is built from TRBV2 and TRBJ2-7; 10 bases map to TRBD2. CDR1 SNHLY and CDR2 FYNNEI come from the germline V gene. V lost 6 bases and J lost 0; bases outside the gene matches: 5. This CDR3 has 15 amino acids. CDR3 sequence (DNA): TGTGCCAGCAGAGAACTAGCGGGGTTCTCCTACGAGCAGTACTTC. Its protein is CASRELAGFSYEQYF.

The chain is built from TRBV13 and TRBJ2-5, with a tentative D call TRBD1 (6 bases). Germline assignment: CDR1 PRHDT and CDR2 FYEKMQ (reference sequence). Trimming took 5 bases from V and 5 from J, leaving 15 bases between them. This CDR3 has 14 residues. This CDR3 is CASSPGGGSETQYF. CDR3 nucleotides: TGTGCCAGCAGCCCGGGTGGGGGCTCGGAGACCCAGTACTTC.

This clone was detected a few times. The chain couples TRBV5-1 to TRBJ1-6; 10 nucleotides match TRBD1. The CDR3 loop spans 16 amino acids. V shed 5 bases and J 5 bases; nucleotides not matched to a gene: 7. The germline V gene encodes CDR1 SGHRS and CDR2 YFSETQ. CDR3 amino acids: CASRSGTGDDNSPLHF. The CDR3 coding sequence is TGCGCCAGCAGATCCGGGACAGGGGACGATAATTCACCCCTCCACTTT.

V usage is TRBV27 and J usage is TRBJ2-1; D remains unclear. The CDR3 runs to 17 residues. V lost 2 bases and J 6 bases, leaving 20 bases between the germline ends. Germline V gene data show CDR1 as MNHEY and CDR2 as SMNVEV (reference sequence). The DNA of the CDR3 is TGTGCCAGCAGTTTAAATGTTTTGAGCTCCACTACCAATGAGCAGTTCTTC. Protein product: CASSLNVLSSTTNEQFF.

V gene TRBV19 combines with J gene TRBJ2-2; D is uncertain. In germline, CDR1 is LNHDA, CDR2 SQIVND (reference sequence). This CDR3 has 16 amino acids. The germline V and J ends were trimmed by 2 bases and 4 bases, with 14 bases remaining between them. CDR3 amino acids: CASSIPPGLVTGELFF. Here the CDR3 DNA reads TGTGCCAGTAGTATACCCCCAGGATTAGTCACCGGGGAGCTGTTTTTT.

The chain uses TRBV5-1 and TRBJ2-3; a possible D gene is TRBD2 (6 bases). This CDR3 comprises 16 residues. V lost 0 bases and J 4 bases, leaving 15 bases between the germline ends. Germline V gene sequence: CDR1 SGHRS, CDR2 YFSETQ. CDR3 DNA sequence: TGCGCCAGCAGCTTGGTAGGAGGAGGGAGCGCAGATACGCAGTATTTT. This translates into CASSLVGGGSADTQYF. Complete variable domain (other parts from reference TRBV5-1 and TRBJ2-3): KAGVTQTPRYLIKTRGQQVTLSCSPISGHRSVSWYQQTPGQGLQFLFEYFSETQRNKGNFPGRFSGRQFSNSRSEMNVSTLELGDSALYLCASSLVGGGSADTQYFGPGTRLTVL.

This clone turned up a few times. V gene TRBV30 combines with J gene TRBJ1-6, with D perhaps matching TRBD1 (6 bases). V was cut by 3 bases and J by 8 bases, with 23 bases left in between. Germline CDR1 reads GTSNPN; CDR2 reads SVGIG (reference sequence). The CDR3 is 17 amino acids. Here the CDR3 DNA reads TGTGCCTGGAGCCTAAGGGGGACTAGGAGGCAATATTCACCCCTCCACTTT. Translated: CAWSLRGTRRQYSPLHF.

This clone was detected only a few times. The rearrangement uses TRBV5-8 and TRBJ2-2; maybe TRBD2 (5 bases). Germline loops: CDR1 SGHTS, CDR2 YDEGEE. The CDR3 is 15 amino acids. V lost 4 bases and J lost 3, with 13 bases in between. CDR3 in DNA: TGTGCCAGCAGCCCGAGGGTTGGACACACCGGGGAGCTGTTTTTT. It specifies CASSPRVGHTGELFF.

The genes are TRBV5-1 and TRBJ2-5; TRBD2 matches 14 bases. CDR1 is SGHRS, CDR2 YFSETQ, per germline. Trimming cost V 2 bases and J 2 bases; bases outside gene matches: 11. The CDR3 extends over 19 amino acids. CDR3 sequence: CASSFTGLAGAQSQETQYF. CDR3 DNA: TGCGCCAGCAGCTTTACGGGACTAGCGGGAGCCCAGAGTCAAGAGACCCAGTACTTC. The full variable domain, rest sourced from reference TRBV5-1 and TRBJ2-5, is KAGVTQTPRYLIKTRGQQVTLSCSPISGHRSVSWYQQTPGQGLQFLFEYFSETQRNKGNFPGRFSGRQFSNSRSEMNVSTLELGDSALYLCASSFTGLAGAQSQETQYFGPGTRLLVL.

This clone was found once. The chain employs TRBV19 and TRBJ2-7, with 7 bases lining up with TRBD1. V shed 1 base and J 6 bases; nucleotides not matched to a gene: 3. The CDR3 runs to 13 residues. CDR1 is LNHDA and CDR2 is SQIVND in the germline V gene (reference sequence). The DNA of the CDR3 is TGTGCCAGTAGTATAGCGGGACAGCCCGAGCAGTACTTC. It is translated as CASSIAGQPEQYF.

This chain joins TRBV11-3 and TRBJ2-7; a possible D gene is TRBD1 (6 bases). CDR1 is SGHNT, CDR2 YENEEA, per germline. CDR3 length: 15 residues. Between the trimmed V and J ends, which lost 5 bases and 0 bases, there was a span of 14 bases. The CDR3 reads CASSLGQSGSYEQYF. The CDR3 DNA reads TGTGCCAGCAGCCTCGGACAGTCAGGCTCCTACGAGCAGTACTTC.